The 15 T cell receptor beta chains below come from one sample, sequenced in a study of T cell repertoires in cytomegalovirus infection. One entry per CDR3 protein, called by TCRdb with MiXCR from the reads. The table lists 700,000 to 950,000 distinct CDR3 sequences, about 33% of them singletons, with 9.5% to 15% in the top ten. The antigens these receptors bind are not known. This specimen was cultured CD8+ T cells from PBMCs, taken from culture after CMV antigen stimulation. Receptors originate from a human donor in good health (CMV status not recorded). Some clones in this sample may be carry-over from other donors' samples.

The chain recombines TRBV6-5 with TRBJ1-5; no definite D call. The germline CDR1 and CDR2 sequences are MNHEY and SVGAGI. The CDR3 is 14 residues long. The V end was cut by 11 bases, the J end by 7 bases, with 21 bases between. CDR3 in amino acids: CASGTEAGEQPQHF. The DNA for the CDR3 is TGTGCCTCTGGTACGGAGGCGGGCGAGCAGCCCCAGCATTTT.

This clonotype has a count of ten or more. The rearrangement links TRBV7-6 to TRBJ2-1; 10 nucleotides agree with TRBD1. Trimming cost V 4 bases and J 4 bases; bases outside gene matches: 4. The length of the CDR3 is 15 residues. Germline V gene lookup returns CDR1 SGHVS and CDR2 FNYEAQ. CDR3 loop: CASSSDRGLYNEQFF. The CDR3 nucleotides read TGTGCCAGCAGCTCCGACAGGGGGCTTTACAATGAGCAGTTCTTC.

In this sample, this clonotype turned up a few times. This sequence joins TRBV4-1 and TRBJ2-7; D call uncertain. Trimming removed 0 bases from V and 4 bases from J, with 13 bases in between. The CDR3 covers 15 residues. CDR1 and CDR2 (germline): MGHRA, YSYEKL. CDR3 nucleotide sequence: TGCGCCAGCAGCCAAGACCCCTCTGCCTTTTACGAGCAGTACGTC. It encodes CASSQDPSAFYEQYV.

This sequence joins TRBV7-1 and TRBJ2-4; 10 bases are a match to TRBD2. TRBV7-1 is marked as an open reading frame, function uncertain. The CDR3 totals 16 residues. J was trimmed by 2 bases and V by 5 bases; bases with no gene match: 6. As DNA, the CDR3 is TGTGCCAGCAGCCCCCTAGCGGGGGAGCCCAAAAACATTCAGTACTTC. Amino acids: CASSPLAGEPKNIQYF.

This sequence joins TRBV24-1 and TRBJ2-1; TRBD2 agrees at 11 bases. Per germline, CDR1 KGHDR and CDR2 SFDVKD. The CDR3 runs 13 residues. Trimming cost V 10 bases and J 6 bases; bases outside gene matches: 4. CDR3 in DNA: TGTGCCACATCTCTAGCGGGGGGCAATGAGCAGTTCTTC. Translation: CATSLAGGNEQFF.

The chain is built from TRBV10-3 and TRBJ1-4, with a weak D call TRBD1 (5 bases). V gave up 0 bases and J gave up 7 bases, with 15 bases separating them. From germline, CDR1 is ENHRY and CDR2 SYGVKD. This CDR3 is built from 16 residues. Here the CDR3 reads CAISESVGRAGEKLFF. The CDR3 bases are TGTGCCATCAGTGAGTCGGTCGGCAGGGCCGGTGAAAAACTGTTTTTT.

This clonotype has more than one count but fewer than ten. This sequence joins TRBV5-5 and TRBJ1-5; 8 bases match TRBD1. With V trimmed by 5 bases and J by 6 bases, 4 bases remained unmatched. The CDR3 length is 13 residues. The V gene's germline CDR1 is SGHKS and CDR2 YYEKEE (reference sequence). CDR3 loop: CASSPDRVQPQHF. Written as DNA, the CDR3 is TGTGCCAGCAGTCCGGACAGGGTTCAGCCCCAGCATTTT.

This clonotype was counted between two and nine times. The chain links TRBV12-3 or TRBV12-4 to TRBJ2-3, with 9 bases that match TRBD2. V shed 6 bases, J shed 6 bases, and the junction held 10 bases outside the gene matches. This CDR3 is 15 amino acids long. DNA for the CDR3: TGTGCCAGCAGGGGCTCTAGCGGGGCCTGGGATACGCAGTATTTT. The encoded protein is CASRGSSGAWDTQYF.

The CDR3 DNA follows: TGTGCCAGCAGCTTCGGTCGGGACAGGGGGAACACCGGGGAGCTGTTTTTT. Protein: CASSFGRDRGNTGELFF. This chain connects TRBV7-6 to TRBJ2-2; 10 bases align to TRBD1. The CDR3 is 17 amino acids. V shed 3 bases and J 1 base; nucleotides not matched to a gene: 5. Looked up from germline, CDR1 is SGHVS and CDR2 is FNYEAQ.

The rearrangement uses TRBV15 and TRBJ2-5; D may be TRBD1 (5 bases). V was cut by 1 base and J by 2 bases, with 11 bases left in between. There are 15 residues in the CDR3. Germline lookup yields CDR1 LNHNV and CDR2 YYDKDF (reference sequence). CDR3 sequence reads: CATSRVGHSQETQYF. DNA of the CDR3: TGTGCCACCAGCAGAGTAGGACACTCACAAGAGACCCAGTACTTC.

The genes are TRBV6-1 and TRBJ2-2; 10 positions match TRBD2. Germline V CDR1 and CDR2: MNHNS, SASEGT. The J segment lost 3 bases and the V segment lost 5 bases, leaving 6 bases of the junction unmatched. The CDR3 length is 16 residues. CDR3 in amino acids: CASSSPGLAHTGELFF. The CDR3 nucleotides are TGTGCCAGCAGTTCCCCGGGACTAGCGCACACCGGGGAGCTGTTTTTT.

In this sample, this clonotype turned up a few times. The J gene is TRBJ2-1, the V gene TRBV5-6; TRBD2 matches 11 bases. The CDR3 is 17 amino acids. The germline CDR1 and CDR2 sequences are SGHDT and YYEEEE. The trim removed 1 base at V and 4 bases at J, leaving 7 bases unmatched. The chain's CDR3 is CASSLKAGTSGYNEQFF. The CDR3 DNA is TGTGCCAGCAGCTTGAAAGCCGGGACTAGCGGATACAATGAGCAGTTCTTC. Variable domain in full (rest from reference TRBV5-6 and TRBJ2-1): DAGVTQSPTHLIKTRGQQVTLRCSPKSGHDTVSWYQQALGQGPQFIFQYYEEEERQRGNFPDRFSGHQFPNYSSELNVNALLLGDSALYLCASSLKAGTSGYNEQFFGPGTRLTVL.

The genes are TRBV12-3 or TRBV12-4 and TRBJ1-5; D not certain. This CDR3 has 12 amino acids. Between the trimmed V and J ends, which lost 2 bases and 6 bases, there was a span of 5 bases. For the CDR3, the DNA is TGTGCCAGCAGTTTACATGGTCAGCCCCAGCATTTT. Amino acid sequence: CASSLHGQPQHF.

This clonotype was seen a few times. The chain is built from TRBV4-1 and TRBJ1-1; D gene unclear. There are 14 residues in the CDR3. V lost 1 base and J lost 1, with 7 bases in between. Germline lookup yields CDR1 MGHRA and CDR2 YSYEKL. The CDR3 region has the DNA TGCGCCAGCAGCCAAGCCCAAAGGAACACTGAAGCTTTCTTT. Translating gives CASSQAQRNTEAFF.

This rearrangement joins TRBV24-1 to TRBJ2-5; weak D call: TRBD1 (6 bases). The CDR3 spans 15 residues. Looked up from germline, CDR1 is KGHDR and CDR2 is SFDVKD. Trimming cost V 3 bases and J 3 bases, with 13 bases left between them. DNA for the CDR3: TGTGCCACCAGTGATGGAGACAGGACCGAAGAGACCCAGTACTTC. This sequence encodes CATSDGDRTEETQYF.